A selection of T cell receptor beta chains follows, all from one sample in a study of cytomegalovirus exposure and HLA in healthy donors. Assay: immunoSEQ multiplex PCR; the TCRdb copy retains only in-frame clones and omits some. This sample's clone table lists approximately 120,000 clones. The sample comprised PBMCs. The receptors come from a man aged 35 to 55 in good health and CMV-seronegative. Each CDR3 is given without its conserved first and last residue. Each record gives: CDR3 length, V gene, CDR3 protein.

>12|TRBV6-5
ASKQTGDNYGYT
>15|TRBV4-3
ASSQTSGSNVYNEQF
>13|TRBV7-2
ASSIVGGSTGELF
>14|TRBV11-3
ASSAAASEITDTQY
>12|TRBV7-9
ASSLGTGQETQY
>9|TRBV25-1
ASRTLYEQY
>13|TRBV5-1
ASSLEAGSGNTIY
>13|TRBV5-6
ASSLGQVGDQPQH
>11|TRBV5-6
ASSSGQGNTIY
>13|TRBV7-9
ASSKTSGDYNEQF
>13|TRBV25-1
ASSEVGTAKETQY
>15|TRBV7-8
ASSSRTSVRNTDTQY
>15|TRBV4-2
ASSQDGGGSSTDTQY
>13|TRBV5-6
ASSPDRNNNSPLH
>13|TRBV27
ASSRGGQGVYEQY
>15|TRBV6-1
ASGAGGRGTFTDTQY
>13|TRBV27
ASSFQTSGSHEQY
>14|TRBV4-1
ASSQGTLAGVGEQF
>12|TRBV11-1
ASSLPGTVETQY
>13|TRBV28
ASSLFPGSGNTIY
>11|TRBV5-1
ASSLDRGDTQY
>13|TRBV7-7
ASSLRHPNTGELF
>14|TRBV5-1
ASSRPTQGSTDTQY
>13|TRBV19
ASSTIGTGNYEQY
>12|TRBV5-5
ASSARQPNTEAF
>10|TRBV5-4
ASSQDRNHYT
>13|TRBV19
ASSIGSGNDNEQL
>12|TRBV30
AWNPGQGGNEQF
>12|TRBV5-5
ASSLPGQIYEQY
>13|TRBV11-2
ASSSGQISTDTQY
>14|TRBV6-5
ASSSAGGPGLDEQY
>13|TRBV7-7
ASSLQGATYNEQF
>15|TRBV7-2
ASSLQGSGGPLYEQY
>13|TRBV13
ASRSRQGDTDTQY
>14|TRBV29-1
SGRTPGTGTNTEAF
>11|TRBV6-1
ASRARGTYEQY
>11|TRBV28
ASSLRLDYEQY
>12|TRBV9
ASSETGANTEAF
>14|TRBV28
ATELGRQGSNYGYT
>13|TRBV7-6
ASSFLRTANGELF
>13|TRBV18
ASSPAPGTRYEQY
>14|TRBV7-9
ASTKGGGTSLYEQY
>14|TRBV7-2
ASSLGVAGAGGELF
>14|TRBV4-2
ASSQVGGRKDSPLH
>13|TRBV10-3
AISEPGRSYNEQF
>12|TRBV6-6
ASTLKGDRNEQF